This T cell receptor beta chain comes out of a study of T cell responses to AZD1222 COVID-19 vaccine. Study outcomes and limitations: Sampling captured repertoires only after the peak T cell response.

Concerning this clone itself: Its target is not known.

Method: immunoSEQ multiplex PCR; TCRdb's copy keeps in-frame clones and lacks some. This sample has 100,000 or so clones, with about nine tenths found just once. Sequences were derived from peripheral blood, sampled on day 0 of AZD1222 vaccination. The source of this sequence is an adult in good health.

The CDR3 nucleotides are TGTGCCAGCAGTCCCCGGACAGGGAGACTCACTAATTCACCCCTCCACTTT. Translated, it gives CASSPRTGRLTNSPLHF. The chain carries TRBV6-6 and TRBJ1-6, with 8 positions matching TRBD1. The CDR3 runs 17 residues. V trimming: 5 bases; J trimming: 6 bases; junction bases outside the gene matches: 12. Germline V gene sequence: CDR1 MNHNY, CDR2 SVGAGI (reference sequence).